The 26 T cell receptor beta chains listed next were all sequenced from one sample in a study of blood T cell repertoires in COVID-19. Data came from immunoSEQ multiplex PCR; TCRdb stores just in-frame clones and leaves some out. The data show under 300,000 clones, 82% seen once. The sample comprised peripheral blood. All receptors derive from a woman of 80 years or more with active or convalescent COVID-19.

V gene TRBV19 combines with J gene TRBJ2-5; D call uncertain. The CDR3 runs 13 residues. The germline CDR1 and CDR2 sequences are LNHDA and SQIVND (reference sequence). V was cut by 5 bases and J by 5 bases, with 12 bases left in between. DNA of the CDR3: TGTGCCAGTAGTTACGGTAGCAGCGAGACCCAGTACTTC. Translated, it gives CASSYGSSETQYF.

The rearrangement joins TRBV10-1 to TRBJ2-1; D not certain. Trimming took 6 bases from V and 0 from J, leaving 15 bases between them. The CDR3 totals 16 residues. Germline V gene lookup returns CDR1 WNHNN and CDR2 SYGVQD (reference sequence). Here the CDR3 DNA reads TGCGCCAGCAGCCTTATTCCCCGGAGCTCCTACAATGAGCAGTTCTTC. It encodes CASSLIPRSSYNEQFF.

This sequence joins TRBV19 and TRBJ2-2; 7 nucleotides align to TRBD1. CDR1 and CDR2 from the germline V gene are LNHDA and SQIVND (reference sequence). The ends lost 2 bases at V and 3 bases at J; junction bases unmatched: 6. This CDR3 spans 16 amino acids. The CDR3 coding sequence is TGTGCCAGTAGTATATATGGGACAGATCACACCGGGGAGCTGTTTTTT. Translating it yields CASSIYGTDHTGELFF.

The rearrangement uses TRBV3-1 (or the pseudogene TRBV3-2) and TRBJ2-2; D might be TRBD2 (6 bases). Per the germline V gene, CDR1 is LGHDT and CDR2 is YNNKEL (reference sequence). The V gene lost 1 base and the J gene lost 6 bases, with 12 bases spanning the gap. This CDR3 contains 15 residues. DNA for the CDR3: TGTGCCAGCAGCCAAGCGGGGGAAAGAGCCGGGGAGCTGTTTTTT. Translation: CASSQAGERAGELFF.

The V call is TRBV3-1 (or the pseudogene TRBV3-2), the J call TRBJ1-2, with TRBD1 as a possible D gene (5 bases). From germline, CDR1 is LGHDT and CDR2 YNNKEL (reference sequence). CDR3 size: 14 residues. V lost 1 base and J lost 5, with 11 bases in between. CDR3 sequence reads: CASSQADTLYGYTF. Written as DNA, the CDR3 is TGTGCCAGCAGCCAAGCGGACACGCTTTATGGCTACACCTTC.

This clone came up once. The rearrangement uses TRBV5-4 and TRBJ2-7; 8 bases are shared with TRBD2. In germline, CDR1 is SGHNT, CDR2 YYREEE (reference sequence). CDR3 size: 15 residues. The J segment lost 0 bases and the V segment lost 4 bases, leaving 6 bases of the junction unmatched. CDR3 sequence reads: CASSLSGTSSYEQYF. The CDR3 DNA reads TGTGCCAGCAGCCTTTCCGGGACTAGCTCCTACGAGCAGTACTTC.

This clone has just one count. The CDR3 protein is CSVEASGTDTQYF. In DNA form, the CDR3 reads TGCAGCGTTGAGGCCTCAGGCACAGATACGCAGTATTTT. The V gene is TRBV29-1, the J gene TRBJ2-3; D is ambiguous. This CDR3 region has 13 residues. Germline assignment: CDR1 SQVTM and CDR2 ANQGSEA. V was cut by 3 bases and J by 1 base, with 8 bases left in between.

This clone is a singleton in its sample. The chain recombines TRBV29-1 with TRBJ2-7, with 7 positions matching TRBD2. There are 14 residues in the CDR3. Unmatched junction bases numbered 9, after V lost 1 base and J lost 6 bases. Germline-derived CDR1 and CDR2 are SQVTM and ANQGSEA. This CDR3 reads CSVEAWEGPLEQYF. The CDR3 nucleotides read TGCAGCGTTGAAGCATGGGAGGGTCCCCTCGAGCAGTACTTC.

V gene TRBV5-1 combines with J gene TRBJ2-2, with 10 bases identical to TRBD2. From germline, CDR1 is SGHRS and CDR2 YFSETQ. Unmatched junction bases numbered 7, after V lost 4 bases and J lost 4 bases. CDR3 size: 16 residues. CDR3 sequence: CASSPLAGVGTGELFF. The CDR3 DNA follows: TGCGCCAGCAGCCCCCTAGCGGGAGTAGGCACCGGGGAGCTGTTTTTT.

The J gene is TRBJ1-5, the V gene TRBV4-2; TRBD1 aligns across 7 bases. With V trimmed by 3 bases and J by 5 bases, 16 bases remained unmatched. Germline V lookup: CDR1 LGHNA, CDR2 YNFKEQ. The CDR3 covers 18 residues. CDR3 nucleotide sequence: TGTGCCAGCAGCCAGGGTCGTAGTAGGGGGCTTTCGCATCAGCCCCAGCATTTT. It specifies CASSQGRSRGLSHQPQHF.

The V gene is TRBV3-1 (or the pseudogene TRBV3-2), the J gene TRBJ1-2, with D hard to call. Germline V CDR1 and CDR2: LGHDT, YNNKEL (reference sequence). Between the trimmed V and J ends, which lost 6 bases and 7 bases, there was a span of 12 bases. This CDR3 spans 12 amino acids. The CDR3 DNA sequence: TGTGCCAGCAGACCCAGCGCTGGTGGCTACACCTTC. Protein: CASRPSAGGYTF.

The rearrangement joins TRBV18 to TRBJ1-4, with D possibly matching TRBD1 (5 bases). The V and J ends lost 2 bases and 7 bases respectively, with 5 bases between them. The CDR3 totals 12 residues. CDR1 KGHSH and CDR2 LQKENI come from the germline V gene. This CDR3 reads CASSPRGEKLFF. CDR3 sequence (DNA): TGTGCCAGCTCACCAAGGGGTGAAAAACTGTTTTTT.

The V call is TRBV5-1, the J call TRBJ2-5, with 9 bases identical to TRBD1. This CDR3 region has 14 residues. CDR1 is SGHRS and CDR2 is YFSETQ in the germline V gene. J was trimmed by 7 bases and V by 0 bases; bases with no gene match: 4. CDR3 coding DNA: TGCGCCAGCAGCTTGGGACAGGGGGACGGGACCCAGTACTTC. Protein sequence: CASSLGQGDGTQYF.

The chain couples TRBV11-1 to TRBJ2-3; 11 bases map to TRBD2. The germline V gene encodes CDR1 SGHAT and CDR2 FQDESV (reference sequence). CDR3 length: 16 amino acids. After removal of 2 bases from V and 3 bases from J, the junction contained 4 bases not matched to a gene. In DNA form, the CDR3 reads TGTGCCAGCAGCTTACGACTAGCGGGACATACAGATACGCAGTATTTT. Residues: CASSLRLAGHTDTQYF.

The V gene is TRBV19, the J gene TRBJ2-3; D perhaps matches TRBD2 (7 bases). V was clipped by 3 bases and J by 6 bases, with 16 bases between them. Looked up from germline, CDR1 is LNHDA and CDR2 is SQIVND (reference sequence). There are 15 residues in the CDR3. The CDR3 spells CASSIRRGLVDTQYF. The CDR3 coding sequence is TGTGCCAGTAGTATCCGGCGGGGGCTTGTGGATACGCAGTATTTT.

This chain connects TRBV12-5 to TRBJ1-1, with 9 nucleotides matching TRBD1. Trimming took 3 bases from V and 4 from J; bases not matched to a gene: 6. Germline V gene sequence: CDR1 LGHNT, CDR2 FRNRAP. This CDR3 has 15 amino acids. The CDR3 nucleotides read TGTGCTAGTGGTTTCGTGGGACAGGGAGGCACTGAAGCTTTCTTT. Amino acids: CASGFVGQGGTEAFF.

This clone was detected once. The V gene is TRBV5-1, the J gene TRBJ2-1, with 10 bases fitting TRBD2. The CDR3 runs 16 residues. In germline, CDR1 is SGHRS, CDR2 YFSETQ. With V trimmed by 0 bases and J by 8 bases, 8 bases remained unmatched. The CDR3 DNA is TGCGCCAGCAGCTTGGATCGCCCTAGCGGGAGTTATGAGCAGTTCTTC. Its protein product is CASSLDRPSGSYEQFF.

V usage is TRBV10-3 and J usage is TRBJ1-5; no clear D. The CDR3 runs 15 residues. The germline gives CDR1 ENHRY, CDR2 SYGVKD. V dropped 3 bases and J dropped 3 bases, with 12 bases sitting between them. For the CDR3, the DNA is TGTGCCATCAGTGAATTTTCGGTTAACAATCAGCCCCAGCATTTT. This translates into CAISEFSVNNQPQHF.

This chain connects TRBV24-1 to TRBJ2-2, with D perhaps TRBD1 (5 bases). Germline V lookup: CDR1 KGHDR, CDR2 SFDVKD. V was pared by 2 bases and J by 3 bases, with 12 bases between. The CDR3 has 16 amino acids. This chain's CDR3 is CATSDYRMGYTGELFF. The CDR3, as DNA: TGTGCCACCAGTGATTACAGGATGGGGTACACCGGGGAGCTGTTTTTT.

The CDR3 DNA sequence: TGTGCCAGCAGTGCTTTGACAGGGGTCACTGAAGCTTTCTTT. Protein product: CASSALTGVTEAFF. J is TRBJ1-1 and V is TRBV2, with 8 bases that match TRBD1. Per the germline V gene, CDR1 is SNHLY and CDR2 is FYNNEI. The CDR3 is 14 amino acids. With V trimmed by 4 bases and J by 4 bases, 5 bases remained unmatched.

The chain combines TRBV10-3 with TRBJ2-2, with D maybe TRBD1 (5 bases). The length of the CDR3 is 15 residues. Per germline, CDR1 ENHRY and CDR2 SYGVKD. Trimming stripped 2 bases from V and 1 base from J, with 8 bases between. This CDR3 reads CAISENRGNTGELFF. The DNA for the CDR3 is TGTGCCATCAGTGAGAATAGGGGGAACACCGGGGAGCTGTTTTTT.

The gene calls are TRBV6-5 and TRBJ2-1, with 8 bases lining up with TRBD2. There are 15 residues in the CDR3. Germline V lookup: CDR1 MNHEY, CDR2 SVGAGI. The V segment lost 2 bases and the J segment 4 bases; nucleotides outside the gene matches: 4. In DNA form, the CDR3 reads TGTGCCAGCAGTTACGTACTAGCGGAATACAATGAGCAGTTCTTC. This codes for CASSYVLAEYNEQFF.

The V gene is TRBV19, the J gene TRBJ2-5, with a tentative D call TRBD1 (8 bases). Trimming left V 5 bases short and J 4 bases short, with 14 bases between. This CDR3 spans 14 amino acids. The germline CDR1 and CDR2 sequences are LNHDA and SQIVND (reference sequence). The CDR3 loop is CASSVTGGGETQYF. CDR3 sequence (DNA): TGTGCCAGTAGTGTTACAGGGGGGGGAGAGACCCAGTACTTC.

This CDR3 reads CASSRTDSGANVLTF. CDR3 bases: TGCGCCAGCAGTAGGACAGACTCTGGGGCCAACGTCCTGACTTTC. V is TRBV23-1 and J is TRBJ2-6; a possible D gene is TRBD1 (6 bases). TRBV23-1 is an open reading frame whose function is uncertain. V was shortened by 5 bases and J by 0 bases, with 8 bases between the two germline ends. The CDR3 spans 15 residues.

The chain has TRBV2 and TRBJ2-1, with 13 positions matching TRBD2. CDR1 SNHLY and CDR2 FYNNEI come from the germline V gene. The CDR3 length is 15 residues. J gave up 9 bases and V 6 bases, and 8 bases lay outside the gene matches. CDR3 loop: CASRTSGGAGVEQFF. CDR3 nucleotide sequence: TGTGCCAGCAGAACTAGCGGGGGGGCCGGGGTTGAGCAGTTCTTC.

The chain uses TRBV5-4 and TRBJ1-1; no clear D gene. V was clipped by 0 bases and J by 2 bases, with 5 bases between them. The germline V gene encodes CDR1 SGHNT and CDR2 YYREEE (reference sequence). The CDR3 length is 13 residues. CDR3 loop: CASSLVLNTEAFF. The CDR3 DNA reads TGTGCCAGCAGCTTGGTACTTAACACTGAAGCTTTCTTT. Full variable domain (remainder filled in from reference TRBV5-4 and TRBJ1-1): ETGVTQSPTHLIKTRGQQVTLRCSSQSGHNTVSWYQQALGQGPQFIFQYYREEENGRGNFPPRFSGLQFPNYSSELNVNALELDDSALYLCASSLVLNTEAFFGQGTRLTVV.